What follows are 12 T cell receptor beta chains derived from one specimen sequenced in a study of OX40 agonist ivuxolimab in advanced cancers. Clones were read by immunoSEQ multiplex PCR, and TCRdb kept only the in-frame ones, dropping some. This repertoire shows around 63,000 clones, 85% to 90% found once; its top ten account for 10% to 12%. Sequenced material: CD4+ or CD8+ T cells sorted from blood, taken in a trial of the OX40 agonist ivuxolimab. These TCRs come from an adult with an advanced solid tumor such as melanoma, head and neck, liver or kidney cancer.

This clone showed up just once. The chain links TRBV4-1 to TRBJ1-2, with D hard to call. The CDR3 totals 14 residues. Germline-derived CDR1 and CDR2 are MGHRA and YSYEKL. Trimming pared 0 bases from V and 4 bases from J, leaving 9 bases between. The CDR3 is CASSQEKAIYGYTF. Written as DNA, the CDR3 is TGCGCCAGCAGCCAAGAAAAGGCAATCTATGGCTACACCTTC.

The chain has TRBV7-9 and TRBJ1-2; perhaps TRBD1 as D (6 bases). The V gene lost 5 bases and the J gene lost 1 base, with 17 bases spanning the gap. CDR3 length equals 16 residues. Germline CDR1 SEHNR, CDR2 FQNEAQ (reference sequence). The CDR3 sequence is CASSHGGGPFNYGYTF. The CDR3 nucleotides read TGTGCCAGCAGCCATGGAGGGGGGCCTTTTAACTATGGCTACACCTTC. Looking up the rest from reference TRBV7-9 and TRBJ1-2 gives the full variable domain: DTGVSQNPRHKITKRGQNVTFRCDPISEHNRLYWYRQTLGQGPEFLTYFQNEAQLEKSRLLSDRFSAERPKGSFSTLEIQRTEQGDSAMYLCASSHGGGPFNYGYTFGSGTRLTVV.

The V gene is TRBV7-3, the J gene TRBJ2-1; no clear D. Trimming stripped 5 bases from V and 4 bases from J, with 12 bases between. CDR1 is SGHTA, CDR2 FQGTGA, per germline. This CDR3 contains 14 residues. CDR3 amino acids: CASSPNQAYNEQFF. CDR3 nucleotides: TGTGCCAGCAGCCCAAATCAGGCATACAATGAGCAGTTCTTC.

There are a few counts of this clone. The DNA of the CDR3 is TGCGCCAGCAGCCAGGATAGCAATCAGCCCCAGCATTTT. This gives the protein CASSQDSNQPQHF. The gene calls are TRBV5-1 and TRBJ1-5; D gene unclear. CDR1 and CDR2 (germline): SGHRS, YFSETQ. V was pared by 4 bases and J by 0 bases, with 5 bases between. This CDR3 comprises 13 residues.

The V and J genes are TRBV28 and TRBJ1-5; D is undetermined. From germline, CDR1 is MDHEN and CDR2 SYDVKM. V lost 8 bases to trimming and J lost 0 bases, with 14 bases between them. The CDR3 consists of 15 residues. The CDR3 loop reads CASLRFKDSNQPQHF. The CDR3 DNA reads as TGTGCCAGCCTGAGATTTAAGGATAGCAATCAGCCCCAGCATTTT. Based on the CDR3 plus reference TRBV28 and TRBJ1-5, the full variable domain is DVKVTQSSRYLVKRTGEKVFLECVQDMDHENMFWYRQDPGLGLRLIYFSYDVKMKEKGDIPEGYSVSREKKERFSLILESASTNQTSMYLCASLRFKDSNQPQHFGDGTRLSIL.

The chain carries TRBV18 and TRBJ1-2, with TRBD1 identical over 9 bases. Looked up from germline, CDR1 is KGHSH and CDR2 is LQKENI. The V gene end was trimmed by 6 bases and the J gene end by 1 base; junction bases not matched to a gene: 6. The CDR3 sequence is 15 residues long. The CDR3 DNA reads TGTGCCAGCTCCCCCGGGACAGGGCGTAACTATGGCTACACCTTC. Its translation is CASSPGTGRNYGYTF.

V and J are TRBV7-3 and TRBJ2-1; D possibly uses TRBD1 or TRBD2 (5 bases each). The germline CDR1 and CDR2 sequences are SGHTA and FQGTGA. This CDR3 spans 16 amino acids. The ends were cut back, 1 base at V and 3 bases at J, with 13 bases in the middle. This CDR3 reads CASSLNRDPGYNEQFF. CDR3 DNA: TGTGCCAGCAGCTTAAACCGGGACCCGGGCTACAATGAGCAGTTCTTC.

This chain uses TRBV18 with TRBJ1-2; 9 nucleotides align to TRBD1. CDR3 length: 16 residues. Germline values: CDR1 KGHSH, CDR2 LQKENI. V lost 3 bases and J lost 8; bases outside the gene matches: 13. CDR3 bases: TGTGCCAGCTCACCTTCCATGGGACAGGGAGTGGGAGGCTACACCTTC. The encoded protein is CASSPSMGQGVGGYTF.

This clone was recorded only once. The chain uses TRBV15 and TRBJ2-2; 7 bases line up with TRBD2. This CDR3 comprises 17 residues. The V and J ends lost 0 bases and 1 base, in that order; junction bases with no gene match: 5. CDR1 LNHNV and CDR2 YYDKDF come from the germline V gene (reference sequence). The CDR3 nucleotides are TGTGCCACCAGCAGAGATTTAGGGAGGGGGAACACCGGGGAGCTGTTTTTT. The encoded protein is CATSRDLGRGNTGELFF.

The V and J genes are TRBV21-1 and TRBJ2-7; no check of the table's D call, TRBD2, against the DNA was made. TRBV21-1 is tagged as a pseudogene. CDR3 length: 15 residues. Here the CDR3 reads CASSKVSRGKGEQYF. CDR3 nucleotide sequence: TGTGCCAGCAGCAAAGTCTCGAGAGGGAAAGGCGAGCAGTACTTC.

V and J are TRBV18 and TRBJ2-1, with 9 bases identical to TRBD1. The CDR3 totals 16 residues. V was clipped by 0 bases and J by 2 bases; unmatched bases: 2. Germline CDR1 reads KGHSH; CDR2 reads LQKENI. CDR3 DNA: TGTGCCAGCTCACCACCGACAGGGGGACCCTACAATGAGCAGTTCTTC. This encodes CASSPPTGGPYNEQFF.

This chain joins TRBV4-2 and TRBJ2-4; D ambiguous. Germline lookup yields CDR1 LGHNA and CDR2 YNFKEQ. The V gene lost 4 bases and the J gene lost 2 bases, with 12 bases spanning the gap. The CDR3 consists of 15 residues. The CDR3 DNA follows: TGTGCCAGCAGCCTCGCCCTGGGGACCAAAAACATTCAGTACTTC. This gives the protein CASSLALGTKNIQYF.